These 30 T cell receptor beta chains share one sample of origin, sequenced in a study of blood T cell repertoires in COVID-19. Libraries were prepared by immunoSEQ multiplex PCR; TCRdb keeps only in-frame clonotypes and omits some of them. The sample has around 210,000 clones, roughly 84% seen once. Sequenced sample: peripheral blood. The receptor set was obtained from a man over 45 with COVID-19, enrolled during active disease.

CDR3 in amino acids: CASSLVSGPDEKLFF. Written as DNA, the CDR3 is TGCGCCAGCAGCTTGGTTTCAGGGCCTGATGAAAAACTGTTTTTT. This chain joins TRBV5-1 and TRBJ1-4; D might be TRBD1 (5 bases). Germline CDR1 and CDR2: SGHRS and YFSETQ. There are 15 residues in the CDR3. V was trimmed by 0 bases and J by 6 bases, leaving 12 bases between them.

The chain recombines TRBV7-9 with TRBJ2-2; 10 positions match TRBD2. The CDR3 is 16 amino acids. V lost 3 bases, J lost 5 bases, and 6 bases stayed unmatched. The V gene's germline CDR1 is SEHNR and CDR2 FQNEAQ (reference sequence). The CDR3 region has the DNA TGTGCCAGCAGCTTCCAACTAGCGGGGAGAACCGGGGAGCTGTTTTTT. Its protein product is CASSFQLAGRTGELFF.

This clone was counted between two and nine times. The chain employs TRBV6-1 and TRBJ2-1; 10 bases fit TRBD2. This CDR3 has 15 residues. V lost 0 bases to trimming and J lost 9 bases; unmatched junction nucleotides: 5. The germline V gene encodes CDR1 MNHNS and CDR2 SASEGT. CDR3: CASSEAASGSVEQFF. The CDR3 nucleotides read TGTGCCAGCAGTGAAGCGGCTAGCGGGAGTGTTGAGCAGTTCTTC.

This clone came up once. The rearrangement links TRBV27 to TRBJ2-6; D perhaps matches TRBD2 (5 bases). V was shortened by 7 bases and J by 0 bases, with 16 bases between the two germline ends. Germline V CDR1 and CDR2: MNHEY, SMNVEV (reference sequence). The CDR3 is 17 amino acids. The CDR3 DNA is TGTGCCAGCAAATTTAACTTCCGGGGCTCTGGGGCCAACGTCCTGACTTTC. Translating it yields CASKFNFRGSGANVLTF.

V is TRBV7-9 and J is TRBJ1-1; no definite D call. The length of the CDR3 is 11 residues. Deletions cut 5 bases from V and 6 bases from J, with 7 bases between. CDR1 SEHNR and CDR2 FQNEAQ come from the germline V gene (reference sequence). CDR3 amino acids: CASSRYAEAFF. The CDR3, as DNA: TGTGCCAGCAGCCGCTACGCTGAAGCTTTCTTT. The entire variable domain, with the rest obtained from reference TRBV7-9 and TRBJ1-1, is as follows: DTGVSQNPRHKITKRGQNVTFRCDPISEHNRLYWYRQTLGQGPEFLTYFQNEAQLEKSRLLSDRFSAERPKGSFSTLEIQRTEQGDSAMYLCASSRYAEAFFGQGTRLTVV.

As DNA, the CDR3 is TGTGCCAACCGCGGGGGCGATCAGCCCCAGCATTTT. It codes for CANRGGDQPQHF. The rearrangement uses TRBV24-1 and TRBJ1-5, with D possibly TRBD1 on 6 matching bases. Per germline, CDR1 KGHDR and CDR2 SFDVKD. V was cut by 11 bases and J by 5 bases, with 12 bases left in between. There are 12 residues in the CDR3.

CDR3 nucleotide sequence: TGTGCCAGCAGTGACAGGGCCTATAGCAATCAGCCCCAGCATTTT. It translates to CASSDRAYSNQPQHF. The chain carries TRBV2 and TRBJ1-5; D may be TRBD1 (5 bases). This CDR3 contains 15 residues. V was cut by 3 bases and J by 0 bases, with 9 bases left in between. Germline V gene sequence: CDR1 SNHLY, CDR2 FYNNEI.

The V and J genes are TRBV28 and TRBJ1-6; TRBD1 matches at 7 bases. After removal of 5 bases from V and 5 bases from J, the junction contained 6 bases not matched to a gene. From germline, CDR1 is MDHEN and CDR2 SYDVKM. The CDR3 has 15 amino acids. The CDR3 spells CASSRTGLNNSPLHF. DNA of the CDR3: TGTGCCAGCAGTCGGACAGGCTTGAATAATTCACCCCTCCACTTT.

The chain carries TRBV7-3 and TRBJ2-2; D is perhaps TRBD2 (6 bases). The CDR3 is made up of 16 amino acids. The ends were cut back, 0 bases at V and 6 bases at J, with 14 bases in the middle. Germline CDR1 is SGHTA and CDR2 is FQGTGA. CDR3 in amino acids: CASSLTSGALPGELFF. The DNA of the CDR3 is TGTGCCAGCAGCTTAACGTCGGGAGCGCTCCCCGGGGAGCTGTTTTTT.

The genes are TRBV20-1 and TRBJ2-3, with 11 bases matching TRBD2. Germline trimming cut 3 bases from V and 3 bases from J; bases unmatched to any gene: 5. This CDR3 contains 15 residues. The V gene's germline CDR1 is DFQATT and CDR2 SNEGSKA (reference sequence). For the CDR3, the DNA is TGCAGTGCTAGTCGGGCTAGCGGGGGGACAGATACGCAGTATTTT. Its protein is CSASRASGGTDTQYF.

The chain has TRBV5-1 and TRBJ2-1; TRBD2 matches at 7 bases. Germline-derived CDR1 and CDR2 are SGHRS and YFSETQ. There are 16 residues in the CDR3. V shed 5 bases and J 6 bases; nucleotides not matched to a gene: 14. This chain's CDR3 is CASSFRSTSQGNEQFF. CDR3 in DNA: TGCGCCAGCAGTTTCCGTTCGACTAGCCAAGGCAATGAGCAGTTCTTC.

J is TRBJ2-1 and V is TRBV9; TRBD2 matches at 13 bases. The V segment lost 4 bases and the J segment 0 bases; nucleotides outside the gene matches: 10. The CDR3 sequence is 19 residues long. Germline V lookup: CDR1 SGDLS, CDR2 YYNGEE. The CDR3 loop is CASSPRTSGGVSSYNEQFF. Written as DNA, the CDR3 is TGTGCCAGCAGCCCCAGGACTAGCGGGGGCGTTAGCTCCTACAATGAGCAGTTCTTC.

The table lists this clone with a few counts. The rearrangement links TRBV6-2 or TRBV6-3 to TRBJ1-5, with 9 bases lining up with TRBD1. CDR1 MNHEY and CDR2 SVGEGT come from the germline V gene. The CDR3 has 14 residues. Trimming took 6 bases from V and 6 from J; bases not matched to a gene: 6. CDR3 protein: CASSRDRGTQPQHF. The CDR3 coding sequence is TGTGCCAGCAGCCGCGACAGGGGGACTCAGCCCCAGCATTTT.

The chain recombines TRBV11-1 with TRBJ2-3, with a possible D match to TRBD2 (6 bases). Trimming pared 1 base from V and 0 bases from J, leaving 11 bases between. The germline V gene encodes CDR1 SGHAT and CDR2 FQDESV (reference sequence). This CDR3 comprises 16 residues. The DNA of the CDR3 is TGTGCCAGCAGCTTAGATTTGGAGGGGAGCACAGATACGCAGTATTTT. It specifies CASSLDLEGSTDTQYF.

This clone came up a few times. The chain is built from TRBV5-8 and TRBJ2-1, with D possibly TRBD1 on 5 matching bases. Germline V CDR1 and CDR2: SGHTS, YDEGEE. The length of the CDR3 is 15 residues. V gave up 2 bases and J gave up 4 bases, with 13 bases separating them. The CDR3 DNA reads TGTGCCAGCAGCTTACCCAGGGTAAGGTACAATGAGCAGTTCTTC. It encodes CASSLPRVRYNEQFF.

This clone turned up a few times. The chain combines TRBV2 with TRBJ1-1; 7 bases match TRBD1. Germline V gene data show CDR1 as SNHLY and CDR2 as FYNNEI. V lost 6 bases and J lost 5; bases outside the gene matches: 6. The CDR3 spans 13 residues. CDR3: CASRLGQQTEAFF. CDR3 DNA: TGTGCCAGCAGGTTGGGACAGCAAACTGAAGCTTTCTTT.

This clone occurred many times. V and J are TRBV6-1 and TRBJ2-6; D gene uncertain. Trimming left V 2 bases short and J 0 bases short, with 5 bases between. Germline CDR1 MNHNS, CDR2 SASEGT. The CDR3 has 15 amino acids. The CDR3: CASSERHSGANVLTF. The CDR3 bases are TGTGCCAGCAGTGAACGACACTCTGGGGCCAACGTCCTGACTTTC.

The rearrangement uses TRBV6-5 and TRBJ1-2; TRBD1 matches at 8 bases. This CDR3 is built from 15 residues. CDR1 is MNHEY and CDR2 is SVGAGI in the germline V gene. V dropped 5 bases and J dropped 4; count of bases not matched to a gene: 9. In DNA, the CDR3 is TGTGCCAGCAGTCACAACAGGGGGAATTCCTATGGCTACACCTTC. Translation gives CASSHNRGNSYGYTF.

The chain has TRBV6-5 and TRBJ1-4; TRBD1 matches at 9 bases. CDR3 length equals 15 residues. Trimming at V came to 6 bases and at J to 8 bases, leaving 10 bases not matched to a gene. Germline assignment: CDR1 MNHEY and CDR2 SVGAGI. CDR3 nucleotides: TGTGCCAGCAGACCCACGGACAGGGGACGGGAAAAACTGTTTTTT. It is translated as CASRPTDRGREKLFF.

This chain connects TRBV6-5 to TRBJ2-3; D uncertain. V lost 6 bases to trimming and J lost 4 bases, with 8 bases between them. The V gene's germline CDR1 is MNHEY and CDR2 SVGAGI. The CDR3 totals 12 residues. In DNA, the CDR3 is TGTGCCAGCAGAGAGTCGTCAGATACGCAGTATTTT. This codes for CASRESSDTQYF.

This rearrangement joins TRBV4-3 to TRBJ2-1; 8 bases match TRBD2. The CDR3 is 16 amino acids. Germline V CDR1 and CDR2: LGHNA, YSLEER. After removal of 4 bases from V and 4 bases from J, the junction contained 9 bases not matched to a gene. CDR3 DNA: TGCGCCAGCAGCCGCTATAGCGGGGAGCAGTACAATGAGCAGTTCTTC. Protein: CASSRYSGEQYNEQFF.

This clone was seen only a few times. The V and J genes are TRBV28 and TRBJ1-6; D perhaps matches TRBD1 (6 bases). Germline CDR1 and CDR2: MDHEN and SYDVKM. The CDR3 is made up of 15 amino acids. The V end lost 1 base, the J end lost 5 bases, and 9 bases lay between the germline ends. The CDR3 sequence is CASSLSQGNNSPLHF. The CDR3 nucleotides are TGTGCCAGCAGTTTATCCCAGGGGAATAATTCACCCCTCCACTTT.

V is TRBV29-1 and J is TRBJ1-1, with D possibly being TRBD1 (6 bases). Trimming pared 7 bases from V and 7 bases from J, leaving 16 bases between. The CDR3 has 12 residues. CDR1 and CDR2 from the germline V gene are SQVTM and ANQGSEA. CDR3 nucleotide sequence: TGCAGCGCCCAACAGGGAATTAATGAAGCTTTCTTT. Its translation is CSAQQGINEAFF.

CDR3 sequence reads: CASSPTGAEGYTF. The CDR3 DNA reads TGTGCCAGCAGTCCGACAGGGGCCGAGGGCTACACCTTC. The V and J genes are TRBV6-5 and TRBJ1-2, with 8 bases matching TRBD1. CDR3 length equals 13 residues. Losses at the gene ends were 5 bases for V and 8 bases for J; bases not matched to a gene: 7. Germline CDR1 is MNHEY and CDR2 is SVGAGI.

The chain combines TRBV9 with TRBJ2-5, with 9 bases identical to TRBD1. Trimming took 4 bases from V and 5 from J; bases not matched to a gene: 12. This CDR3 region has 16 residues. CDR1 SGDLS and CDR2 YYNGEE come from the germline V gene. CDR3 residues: CASSTLQGALGETQYF. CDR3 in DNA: TGTGCCAGCAGCACTCTACAGGGGGCGCTAGGTGAGACCCAGTACTTC.

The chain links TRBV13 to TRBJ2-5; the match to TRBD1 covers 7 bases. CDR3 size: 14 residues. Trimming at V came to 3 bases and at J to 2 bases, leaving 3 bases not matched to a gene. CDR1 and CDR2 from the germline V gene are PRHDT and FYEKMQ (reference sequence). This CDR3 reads CASSFRTGQETQYF. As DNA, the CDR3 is TGTGCCAGCAGCTTTAGGACAGGTCAAGAGACCCAGTACTTC.

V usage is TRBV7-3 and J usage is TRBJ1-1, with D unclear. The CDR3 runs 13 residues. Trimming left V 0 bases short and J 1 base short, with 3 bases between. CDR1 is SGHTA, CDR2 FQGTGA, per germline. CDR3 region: CASSLTRNTEAFF. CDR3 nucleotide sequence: TGTGCCAGCAGCTTAACGAGGAACACTGAAGCTTTCTTT.

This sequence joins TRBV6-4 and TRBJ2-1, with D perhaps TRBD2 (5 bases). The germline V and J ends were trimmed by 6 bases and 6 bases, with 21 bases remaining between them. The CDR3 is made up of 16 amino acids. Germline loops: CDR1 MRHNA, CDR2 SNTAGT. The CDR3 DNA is TGTGCCAGCAGCGTCTTTCGGGAAACAGCACCCAATGAGCAGTTCTTC. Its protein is CASSVFRETAPNEQFF.

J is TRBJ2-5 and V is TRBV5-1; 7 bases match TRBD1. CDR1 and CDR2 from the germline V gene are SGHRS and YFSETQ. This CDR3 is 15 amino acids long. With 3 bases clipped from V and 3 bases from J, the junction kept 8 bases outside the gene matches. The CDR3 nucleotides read TGCGCCAGCAGCTCCGGGGACAGCAAAGAAGAGACCCAGTACTTC. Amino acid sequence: CASSSGDSKEETQYF. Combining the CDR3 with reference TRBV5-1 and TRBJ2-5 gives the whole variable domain KAGVTQTPRYLIKTRGQQVTLSCSPISGHRSVSWYQQTPGQGLQFLFEYFSETQRNKGNFPGRFSGRQFSNSRSEMNVSTLELGDSALYLCASSSGDSKEETQYFGPGTRLLVL.

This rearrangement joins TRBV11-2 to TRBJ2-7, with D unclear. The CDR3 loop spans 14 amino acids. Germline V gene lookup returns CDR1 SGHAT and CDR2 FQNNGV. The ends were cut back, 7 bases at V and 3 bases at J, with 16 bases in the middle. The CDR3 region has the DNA TGTGCCAGCACCAAAAACTGGGCAGGCTACGAGCAGTACTTC. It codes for CASTKNWAGYEQYF.